This paragraph covers one T cell receptor (beta chain) sequence. Its antigen remains unknown. This record belongs to a study of cytomegalovirus exposure and HLA in healthy donors. Study results and caveats: Excluded: some indistinguishable V segments such as TRBV6-2 and TRBV6-3.

PCR was performed using 60 Vbeta and 13 Jbeta primers. Data came from immunoSEQ multiplex PCR; TCRdb stores just in-frame clones and leaves some out. The table lists about 180,000 clones, around 74% of them singletons, with around 3% in the top ten. CDR1 SGDLS and CDR2 YYNGEE come from the germline V gene. CDR3 length: 16 amino acids. Losses at the gene ends were 2 bases for V and 3 bases for J; bases not matched to a gene: 5. Material for sequencing was PBMCs. The receptor comes from a male donor in good health and CMV-seronegative. J is TRBJ1-4 and V is TRBV9, with 9 bases lining up with TRBD1. The CDR3: CASSVGTGLSNEKLFF. The CDR3 DNA reads as TGTGCCAGCAGCGTCGGGACAGGGCTCTCTAATGAAAAACTGTTTTTT.